This is a list of T cell receptor beta chains from one sample in a study of regulatory T cells in long-lasting Graves disease. From the multiplex PCR reads, TCRdb called clonotypes with MiXCR, one entry per CDR3 protein. The table lists fewer than 450,000 distinct CDR3 sequences, around 20% of them singletons. Sample: peripheral blood mononuclear cells (PBMCs), taken when the disease was refractory, from a patient treated with antithyroid drugs. Source of these receptors: a female donor with Graves disease. Each CDR3 is given with its conserved first and last residue. Each record gives: J gene, clone size, D gene, V gene, CDR3 DNA, CDR3 protein. D genes are given only for firm matches. For some rows the clone size is stated as once, few or many, or as a class when expanded; others skip it.

TRBJ2-7,few,NA,TRBV7-9,TGTGCCAGCAGTTGGGAGACCCTTTCCTACGAGCAGTACTTC,CASSWETLSYEQYF
TRBJ2-7,few,TRBD1,TRBV20-1,TGCAGTGCTAGGACCCAGGGGGCATCGTTTGAGCAGTACTTC,CSARTQGASFEQYF
TRBJ2-7,NA,TRBD2,TRBV7-2,TGTGCCAGCAGCTTAGGACCTAGCGGGAGGAACGAGCAGTACTTC,CASSLGPSGRNEQYF
TRBJ1-2,many,TRBD1,TRBV12-3/TRBV12-4,TGTGCCAGCAGTTTCCGTGGCAGGGGGGATGGCTACACCTTC,CASSFRGRGDGYTF
TRBJ2-7,few,NA,TRBV20-1,TGCAGTGGACGGACGTCGCGGGATCCCTACGAGCAGTACTTC,CSGRTSRDPYEQYF
TRBJ2-7,many,NA,TRBV7-2,TGTGCCAGCAGCTTAGCGCCACTAGCCTACGAGCAGTACTTC,CASSLAPLAYEQYF
TRBJ2-3,NA,TRBD2,TRBV28,TGTGCCAGCAGCCCCTCCCTCCAGCGGGAGGGCCGTCCGTGGACAGATACGCAGTATTTT,CASSPSLQREGRPWTDTQYF
TRBJ1-2,few,NA,TRBV27,TGTGCCAGCAGTTTATCAGGGGGGCCCCTCGGCTACACCTTC,CASSLSGGPLGYTF
TRBJ1-1,few,TRBD1,TRBV6-1,TGTGCCAGCAGAACCCAGGGGGCGCAGGGAGCTTTCTTT,CASRTQGAQGAFF
TRBJ1-2,many,NA,TRBV11-3,TGTGCCAGCAGCTTCGAGGGGACCTATGGCTACACCTTC,CASSFEGTYGYTF
TRBJ2-7,NA,TRBD1,TRBV6-2/TRBV6-3,TGTGCCAGCAGTCACGGGCGTCCGGGACAGGGCCCAATAGTTTACGAGCAGTACTTC,CASSHGRPGQGPIVYEQYF
TRBJ1-1,once,NA,TRBV7-8,TGTGCCAGCAGCTTATTACAAATGAACACTGAAGCTTTCTTT,CASSLLQMNTEAFF
TRBJ2-2,few,NA,TRBV7-7,TGTGCTAGCAGCGCACTTGCCGGGGAGCTGTTTTTT,CASSALAGELFF
TRBJ1-2,NA,TRBD1,TRBV29-1,TGCAGCGTTAGGACAGGGGGCTCATATGGCTACACCTTC,CSVRTGGSYGYTF
TRBJ1-1,NA,NA,TRBV5-1,TGCGCCAGCAGCTTGAACAGCCACATGAACACTGAAGCTTTCTTT,CASSLNSHMNTEAFF
TRBJ1-4,NA,TRBD1,TRBV5-1,TGCGCCAGCAGCCGGGGACAGGGTAGTGAAAAACTGTTTTTT,CASSRGQGSEKLFF
TRBJ1-2,NA,TRBD1,TRBV6-1,TGTGCCAGCAGTCAGACAGGGAAGAATGGCTACACCTTC,CASSQTGKNGYTF
TRBJ2-4,few,NA,TRBV28,TGTGCCAGCAGTTTACCCTCGGGAAGGGCGTACTTC,CASSLPSGRAYF
TRBJ1-4,NA,NA,TRBV5-1,TGCGCCAGCAGCTTTTCAGGGATTGCTAATGAAAAACTGTTTTTT,CASSFSGIANEKLFF
TRBJ1-1,many,NA,TRBV6-2/TRBV6-3,TGTGCCAGCAGTTATTGGAGCGAAGCTTTCTTT,CASSYWSEAFF
TRBJ2-1,NA,TRBD1,TRBV30,TGTGCCTGGAGTGGGGACAGGTTTTCCTACAATGAGCAGTTCTTC,CAWSGDRFSYNEQFF
TRBJ1-5,NA,NA,TRBV7-8,TGTGCCAGCAGCTTAGGTCCATTCTTTCCCAATCAGCCCCAGCATTTT,CASSLGPFFPNQPQHF
TRBJ2-7,few,NA,TRBV27,TGTGCCAGCAGTTTTCTTGGGCAGGTGGTAGGCGAGCAGTACTTC,CASSFLGQVVGEQYF